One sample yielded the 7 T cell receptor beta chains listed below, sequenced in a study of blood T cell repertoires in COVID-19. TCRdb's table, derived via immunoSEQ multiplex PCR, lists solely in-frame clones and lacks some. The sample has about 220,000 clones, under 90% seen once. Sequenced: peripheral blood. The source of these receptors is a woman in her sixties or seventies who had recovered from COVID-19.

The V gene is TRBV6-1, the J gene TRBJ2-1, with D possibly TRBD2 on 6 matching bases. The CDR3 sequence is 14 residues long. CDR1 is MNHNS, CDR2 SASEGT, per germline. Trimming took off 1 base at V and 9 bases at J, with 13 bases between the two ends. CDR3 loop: CASSEVEGAGEQFF. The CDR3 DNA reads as TGTGCCAGCAGTGAAGTTGAGGGAGCGGGTGAGCAGTTCTTC.

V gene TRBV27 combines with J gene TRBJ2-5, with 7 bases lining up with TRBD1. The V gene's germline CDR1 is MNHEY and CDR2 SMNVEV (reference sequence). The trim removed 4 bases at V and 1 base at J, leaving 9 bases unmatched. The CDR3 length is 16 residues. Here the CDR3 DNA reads TGTGCCAGCAGTTCCGGGACAGCGAACTCCCAAGAGACCCAGTACTTC. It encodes CASSSGTANSQETQYF.

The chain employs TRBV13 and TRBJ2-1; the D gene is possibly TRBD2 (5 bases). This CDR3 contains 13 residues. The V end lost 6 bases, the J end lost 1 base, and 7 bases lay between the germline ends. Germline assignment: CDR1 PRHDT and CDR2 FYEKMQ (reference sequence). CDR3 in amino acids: CASRSGSYNEQFF. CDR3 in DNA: TGTGCCAGCAGATCGGGGTCCTACAATGAGCAGTTCTTC. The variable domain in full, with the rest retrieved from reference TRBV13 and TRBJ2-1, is AAGVIQSPRHLIKEKRETATLKCYPIPRHDTVYWYQQGPGQDPQFLISFYEKMQSDKGSIPDRFSAQQFSDYHSELNMSSLELGDSALYFCASRSGSYNEQFFGPGTRLTVL.

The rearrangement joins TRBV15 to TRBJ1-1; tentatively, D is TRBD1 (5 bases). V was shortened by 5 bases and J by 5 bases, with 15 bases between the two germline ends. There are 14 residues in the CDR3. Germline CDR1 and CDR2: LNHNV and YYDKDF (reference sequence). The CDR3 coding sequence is TGTGCCACCAGCCAAAACGGGGGTGTAACTGAAGCTTTCTTT. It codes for CATSQNGGVTEAFF.

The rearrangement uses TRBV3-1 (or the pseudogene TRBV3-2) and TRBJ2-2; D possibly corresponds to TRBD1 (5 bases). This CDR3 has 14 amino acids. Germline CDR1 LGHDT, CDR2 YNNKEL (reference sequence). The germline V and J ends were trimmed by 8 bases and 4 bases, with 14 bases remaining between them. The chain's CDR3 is CASYLKGSTGELFF. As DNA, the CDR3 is TGTGCCAGCTACCTCAAGGGGTCCACCGGGGAGCTGTTTTTT.

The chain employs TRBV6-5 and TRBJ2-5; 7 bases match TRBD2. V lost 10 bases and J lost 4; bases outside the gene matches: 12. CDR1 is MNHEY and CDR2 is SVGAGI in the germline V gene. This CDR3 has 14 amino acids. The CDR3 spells CATQWGGIGETQYF. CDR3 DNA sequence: TGTGCCACCCAGTGGGGGGGGATCGGAGAGACCCAGTACTTC.

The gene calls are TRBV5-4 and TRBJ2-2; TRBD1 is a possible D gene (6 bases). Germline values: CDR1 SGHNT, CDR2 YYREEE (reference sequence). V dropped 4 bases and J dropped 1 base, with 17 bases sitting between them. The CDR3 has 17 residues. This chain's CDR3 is CASSRLGTLGNTGELFF. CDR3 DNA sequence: TGTGCCAGCAGCAGACTCGGGACACTAGGGAACACCGGGGAGCTGTTTTTT.